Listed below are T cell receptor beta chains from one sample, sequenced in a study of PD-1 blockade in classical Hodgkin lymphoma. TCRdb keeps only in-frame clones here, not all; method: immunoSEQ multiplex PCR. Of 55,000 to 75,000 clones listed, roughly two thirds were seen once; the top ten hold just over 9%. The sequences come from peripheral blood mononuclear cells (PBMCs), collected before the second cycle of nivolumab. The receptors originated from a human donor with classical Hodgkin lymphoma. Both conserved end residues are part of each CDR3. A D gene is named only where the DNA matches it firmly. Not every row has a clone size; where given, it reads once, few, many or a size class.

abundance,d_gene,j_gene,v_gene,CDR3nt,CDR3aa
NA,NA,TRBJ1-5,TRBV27,TGTGCCAGCAGTTCCCTCTTGGGGGGCAATCAGCCCCAGCATTTT,CASSSLLGGNQPQHF
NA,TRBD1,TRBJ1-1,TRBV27,TGTGCCAGCAGTTCGACAGGGGGAAACACTGAAGCTTTCTTT,CASSSTGGNTEAFF
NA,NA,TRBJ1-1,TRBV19,TGTGCCAGTAGTATAGGTGTGAACACTGAAGCTTTCTTT,CASSIGVNTEAFF
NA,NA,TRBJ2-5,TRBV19,TGTGCCAGTAGTATAGCAGGGGAGACCCAGTACTTC,CASSIAGETQYF
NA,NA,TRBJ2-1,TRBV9,TGTGCCAGCAGCCCACTAGGACCCAGTACGTTCTTC,CASSPLGPSTFF
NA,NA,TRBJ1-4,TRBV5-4,TGTGCCAGCAGCCCCGGCGGGACAACCCTCATTAATAATGAAAAACTGTTTTTT,CASSPGGTTLINNEKLFF
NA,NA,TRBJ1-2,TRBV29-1,TGCAGCGTTGTGGGGGACCCGATTAAGGGCTACACCTTC,CSVVGDPIKGYTF
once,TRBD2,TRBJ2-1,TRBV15,TGTGCCACCAGCAGAGATCGCGGGAGTTACAATGAGCAGTTCTTC,CATSRDRGSYNEQFF
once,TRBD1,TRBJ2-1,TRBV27,TGTGCCAGCAGTTTAGAGGACAGGGGGATGTGGTTCTTC,CASSLEDRGMWFF
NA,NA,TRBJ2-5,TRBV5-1,TGCGCCAGCAGCTTGGATGCGTACCAAGAGACCCAGTACTTC,CASSLDAYQETQYF
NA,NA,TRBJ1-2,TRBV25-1,TGTGCCAGCAGTGGGCAGAACTATGGCTACACCTTC,CASSGQNYGYTF
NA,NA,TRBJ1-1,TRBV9,TGTGCCAGCAGCGTAGTAGAAACTACTGAAGCTTTCTTT,CASSVVETTEAFF
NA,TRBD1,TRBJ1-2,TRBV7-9,TGTGCCAGCAGTTCCTGGGAGGGACAGATCAACTATGGCTACACCTTC,CASSSWEGQINYGYTF
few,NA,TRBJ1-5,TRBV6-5,TGTGCCAGCAGGACTACAGGGAATCAGCCCCAGCATTTT,CASRTTGNQPQHF
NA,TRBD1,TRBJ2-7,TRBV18,TGTGCCAGCTCACCGGGGACAGGGGGCGCGTCCTACGAGCAGTACTTC,CASSPGTGGASYEQYF
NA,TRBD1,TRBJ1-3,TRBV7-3,TGTGCCAGCAGCTTAAGAGGACAGGGGCCTGGAAACACCATATATTTT,CASSLRGQGPGNTIYF
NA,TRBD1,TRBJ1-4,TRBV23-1,TGCGCCAGCAGTCAATCTGGGACAGGGAACACTAATGAAAAACTGTTTTTT,CASSQSGTGNTNEKLFF
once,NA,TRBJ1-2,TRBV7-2,TGTGCCAGCAGCTTAGAGGAATTCAGTCGCTACACCTTC,CASSLEEFSRYTF
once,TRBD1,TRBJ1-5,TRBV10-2,TGCGCCAGCAGTGATACAGGGGGCAAAGTTCAGCCCCAGCATTTT,CASSDTGGKVQPQHF
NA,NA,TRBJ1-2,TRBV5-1,TGCGCCAGCAGCCCGAGCACAGGGTATGGCTACACCTTC,CASSPSTGYGYTF
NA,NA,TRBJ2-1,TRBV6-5,TGTGCCAGCAGTTACGAGGCAGGGGAGGAGCAGTTCTTC,CASSYEAGEEQFF
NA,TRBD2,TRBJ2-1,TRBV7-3,TGTGCCAGCAGCTTTCTTAGCGGGGGGACGAACAATGAGCAGTTCTTC,CASSFLSGGTNNEQFF
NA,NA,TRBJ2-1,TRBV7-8,TGTGCCAGCAGCTCTCGGATCCGTTCCTACAATGAGCAGTTCTTC,CASSSRIRSYNEQFF
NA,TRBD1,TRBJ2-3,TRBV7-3,TGTGCCAGCAGCTTATTAGGGACAGGGGGCGATACGCAGTATTTT,CASSLLGTGGDTQYF
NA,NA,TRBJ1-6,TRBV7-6,TGTGCCAGCAGCTCTCAGGGAGAGTTCAATTCACCCCTCCACTTT,CASSSQGEFNSPLHF
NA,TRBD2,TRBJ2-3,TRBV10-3,TGTGCCATCAGTGAGTCAGTAGCCCAAGCGGGATTAGATACGCAGTATTTT,CAISESVAQAGLDTQYF
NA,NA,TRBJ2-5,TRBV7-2,TGTGCCAGCAGCCCTCAGCGGCAGGGCCAAGAGACCCAGTACTTC,CASSPQRQGQETQYF
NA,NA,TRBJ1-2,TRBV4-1,TGCGCCAGCAGCCAAGATTCATTACCTCCGGGGGGCCCTAATGGCTACACCTTC,CASSQDSLPPGGPNGYTF
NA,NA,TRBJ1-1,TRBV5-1,TGCGCCAGCAGCTTGAAACAGGGTGCCACTGAAGCTTTCTTT,CASSLKQGATEAFF
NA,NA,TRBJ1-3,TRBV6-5,TGTGCCAGCAGTCCATACCGGGAATCCCGGAACACCATATATTTT,CASSPYRESRNTIYF
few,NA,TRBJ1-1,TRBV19,TGTGCCAGTAGTATATACCAGGGAGGGGACACTGAAGCTTTCTTT,CASSIYQGGDTEAFF
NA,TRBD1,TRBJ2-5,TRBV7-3,TGTGCCAGCAGCCGGATGAAAGGGGGCGCTTTGGAGACCCAGTACTTC,CASSRMKGGALETQYF
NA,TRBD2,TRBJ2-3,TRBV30,TGTGCCTGGAAGGGAGAGTTAGCGGGAGGAGGAGATACGCAGTATTTT,CAWKGELAGGGDTQYF
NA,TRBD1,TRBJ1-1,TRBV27,TGTGCCAGCAGTTTATGGGGACAGGGCCCCACCGGGGACACTGAAGCTTTCTTT,CASSLWGQGPTGDTEAFF
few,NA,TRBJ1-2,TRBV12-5,TGTGCTAGTGGTTCCGACAGGACGTATAACTATGGCTACACCTTC,CASGSDRTYNYGYTF
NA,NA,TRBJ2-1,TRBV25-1,TGTGCCAGCAGTGGACAGGCCTACAATGAGCAGTTCTTC,CASSGQAYNEQFF
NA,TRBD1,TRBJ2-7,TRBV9,TGTGCCAGCAGCGTAGGGGGGACAGGGTACGAGCAGTACTTC,CASSVGGTGYEQYF
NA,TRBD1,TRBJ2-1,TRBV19,TGTGCCAGCGCAGGGGGGGACAGGGGTAAATACAATGAGCAGTTCTTC,CASAGGDRGKYNEQFF
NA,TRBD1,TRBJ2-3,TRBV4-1,TGCGCCAGCAGCCCCGCGGGACAGGTTACGCAGTATTTT,CASSPAGQVTQYF
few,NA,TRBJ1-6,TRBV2,TGTGCCAGCAGCCCCCGGTGGGAGAATTCACCCCTCCACTTT,CASSPRWENSPLHF
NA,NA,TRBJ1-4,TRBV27,TGTGCCAGCAGTTTACGCGGGGGATGGGAAAAACTGTTTTTT,CASSLRGGWEKLFF
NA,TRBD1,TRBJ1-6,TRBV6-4,TGTGCCAGCAGTGAAAGGACAGGGGAGAGCTCCTATAATTCACCCCTCCACTTT,CASSERTGESSYNSPLHF
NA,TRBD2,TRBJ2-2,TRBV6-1,TGTGCCAGCAGTGGAGTAGCGGGAGTCACCGGGGAGCTGTTTTTT,CASSGVAGVTGELFF
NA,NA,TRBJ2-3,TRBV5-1,TGCGCCAGCAGCCCGGGACACCCCTTCACAGATACGCAGTATTTT,CASSPGHPFTDTQYF
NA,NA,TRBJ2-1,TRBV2,TGTGCCAGCAGGGCCCTTGGAAGTGGTGGCAATGAGCAGTTCTTC,CASRALGSGGNEQFF
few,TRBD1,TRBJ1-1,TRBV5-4,TGTGCCAGCAGCCGGACCGGGACAGACATGAACACTGAAGCTTTCTTT,CASSRTGTDMNTEAFF
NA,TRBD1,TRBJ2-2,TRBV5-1,TGCGCCAGCAGCAGCCCGACAGGGGACCGGAACACCGGGGAGCTGTTTTTT,CASSSPTGDRNTGELFF